This TCR beta chain was recovered during a study of CD8+CD57+ T cells in acquired aplastic anemia. The sequenced patients had an expansion of CD8+CD57+ cells seen by flow cytometry. This clonotype was seen repeatedly, ten times or more. The template used for profiling TCR beta VDJ and CDR3 was genomic DNA. Using its own MiXCR run on the reads, TCRdb lists one record per CDR3 protein. Among about 150,000 distinct CDR3 sequences listed, approximately 52% were seen once. Sequencing was carried out using sorted CD4+, CD8+, or CD8+CD57+ T cells (not recorded which) from PBMCs. The clonotype originates from a human donor with aplastic anemia.

For the CDR3, the DNA is TGTGCCAGCAGCCCACAGGGATGGGGCGGGGAGCTGTTTTTT. This codes for CASSPQGWGGELFF. The chain has TRBV13 and TRBJ2-2, with a weak D call TRBD1 (6 bases). Between the trimmed V and J ends, which lost 5 bases and 7 bases, there was a span of 14 bases. The CDR3 length is 14 residues. Germline CDR1 reads PRHDT; CDR2 reads FYEKMQ (reference sequence).